A selection of T cell receptor beta chains follows, all from one sample in a study of a mutant IDH1 vaccine in newly diagnosed glioma. These receptors have no identified antigens. Assay: immunoSEQ multiplex PCR; the TCRdb copy retains only in-frame clones and omits some. The profile shows about 59,000 clones, under 85% of them singletons. The sequenced sample was PBMCs, obtained from a glioma patient whose treatment included an IDH1 peptide vaccine. The receptors come from a man between 25 and 39 years old with glioma. The CDR3 runs from the conserved cysteine through the conserved F or W. Fields, in order: D gene, J gene, V gene, clone size, CDR3 DNA, CDR3 protein. D genes are given only for firm matches. Part of the rows lack a size; the others show once, few, many or a class for expanded clones.

TRBD2,TRBJ2-1,TRBV7-9,.,TGTGCCAGCAGCACAGAATTGGGACTAGCGGGGAATGAGCAGTTCTTC,CASSTELGLAGNEQFF
TRBD1,TRBJ2-3,TRBV5-1,.,TGCGCCAGCAGACAGGGGGTGCGAAGCACAGATACGCAGTATTTT,CASRQGVRSTDTQYF
.,TRBJ2-7,TRBV7-9,.,TGTGCCAGCAGCTTAGAGGGACTCCGAGGGGGCGAGCAGTACTTC,CASSLEGLRGGEQYF
TRBD1,TRBJ2-1,TRBV5-5,.,TGTGCCAGCAGCTCGGGACAGGGCTCCTACAATGAGCAGTTCTTC,CASSSGQGSYNEQFF
.,TRBJ1-5,TRBV4-1,few,TGCGCCAGCAGCCAAGAGCTACAGGGTCTACAGCATTTT,CASSQELQGLQHF
.,TRBJ2-3,TRBV5-5,.,TGTGCCAGCAGCAACCCCGGGACGGCGGGAGATACGCAGTATTTT,CASSNPGTAGDTQYF
.,TRBJ1-5,TRBV7-9,.,TGTGCCAGCAGCGTCGGGGTAGGGCCCCTAAATCGACCCCAGCATTTT,CASSVGVGPLNRPQHF
TRBD2,TRBJ2-7,TRBV5-4,.,TGTGCCAGCAACCGGGAGGGTGACGAGCAGTACTTC,CASNREGDEQYF
.,TRBJ1-5,TRBV27,.,TGTGCCAGCAGTCAAGTGGGTAGCAATCAGCCCCAGCATTTT,CASSQVGSNQPQHF
.,TRBJ2-2,TRBV7-9,.,TGTGCCAGCAGCCTGGGGACACCTCGGTTGGGGACCGGGGAGCTGTTTTTT,CASSLGTPRLGTGELFF
TRBD1,TRBJ2-7,TRBV15,.,TGTGCCACCAGCAGTGGACAGGGTATCGAATACGAGCAGTACTTC,CATSSGQGIEYEQYF
.,TRBJ1-5,TRBV28,few,TGTGCCAGCAGTTTACTCCGAACCCAGCCCCAGCATTTT,CASSLLRTQPQHF
.,TRBJ1-2,TRBV14,once,TGTGCCAGCAGCCAATCTGGGGCAGGGCCCTATGGCTACACCTTC,CASSQSGAGPYGYTF
TRBD1,TRBJ1-1,TRBV5-1,few,TGCGCCAGCAGCTTGCAGGGGGGGCCCAGAAACACTGAAGCTTTCTTT,CASSLQGGPRNTEAFF
.,TRBJ2-7,TRBV2,once,TGTGCCAGCAGGGGGCCGCTCTCCTACGAGCAGTACTTC,CASRGPLSYEQYF
.,TRBJ1-6,TRBV27,.,TGTGCCAGCAGTTTGGCCTGGCCCTATAATTCACCCCTCCACTTT,CASSLAWPYNSPLHF
.,TRBJ2-3,TRBV19,.,TGTGCCAGTAGTATCCCCGGGAAGGCGGGGCACACAGATACGCAGTATTTT,CASSIPGKAGHTDTQYF
TRBD1,TRBJ1-2,TRBV19,.,TGTGCCAGTAGTTCATTCGGGACAGGGGAGTACGGCTACACCTTC,CASSSFGTGEYGYTF
.,TRBJ1-1,TRBV10-3,few,TGTGCCATCAGTGGGGTCCTTAACACTGAAGCTTTCTTT,CAISGVLNTEAFF
TRBD1,TRBJ2-1,TRBV19,.,TGTGCCAGTAGGGGACAGGGGGCTTACAATGAGCAGTTCTTC,CASRGQGAYNEQFF
.,TRBJ2-2,TRBV7-9,once,TGTGCCAGCACCATGGCCAGTGGGTCCACCGGGGAGCTGTTTTTT,CASTMASGSTGELFF
TRBD1,TRBJ1-1,TRBV5-5,.,TGTGCCAGCAGCTTGGGCCGGACAGGGATAGAAGCTTTCTTT,CASSLGRTGIEAFF
TRBD1,TRBJ2-5,TRBV27,.,TGTGCCAGCAGGGGGGGACAGGGGCGCCAAGAGACCCAGTACTTC,CASRGGQGRQETQYF
.,TRBJ1-1,TRBV11-2,.,TGTGCCAGCAGTTTAGATCTAGACACTGAAGCTTTCTTT,CASSLDLDTEAFF
.,TRBJ2-2,TRBV5-1,.,TGCGCCAGCAGCTTGGAGGGGACAAACACCGGGGAGCTGTTTTTT,CASSLEGTNTGELFF
.,TRBJ1-2,TRBV7-2,.,TGTGCCAGCAGCCAGGGCGGGGCTGACTATGGCTACACCTTC,CASSQGGADYGYTF
.,TRBJ1-1,TRBV11-2,.,TGTGCCAGCAGTTCAAGATATGGCACTGAAGCTTTCTTT,CASSSRYGTEAFF
.,TRBJ2-1,TRBV19,few,TGTGCCAGTAGTACCTTAGGGACATCCAATGAGCAGTTCTTC,CASSTLGTSNEQFF
.,TRBJ1-2,TRBV10-3,.,TGTGCCATCAGTGAGTCAGACTACAGTAACTATGGCTACACCTTC,CAISESDYSNYGYTF
TRBD2,TRBJ2-3,TRBV30,.,TGTGCCTGGAGTTTGACTAGCGGGACAGATACGCAGTATTTT,CAWSLTSGTDTQYF
.,TRBJ2-7,TRBV6-1,.,TGTGCCAGCAGCGGGGGAGAGTCGTCCTACGAGCAGTACTTC,CASSGGESSYEQYF
.,TRBJ1-5,TRBV10-2,.,TGCGCCAGCAGTGGGGACGCAAATCAGCCCCAGCATTTT,CASSGDANQPQHF
.,TRBJ1-2,TRBV23-1,.,TGCGCCAGCAGTCAACTAGACCGGGACCGCAACACCTTC,CASSQLDRDRNTF
TRBD1,TRBJ1-1,TRBV5-1,.,TGCGCCAGCAGTGCCGGGACAGGGAGTGTCGTGGGCACTGAAGCTTTCTTT,CASSAGTGSVVGTEAFF
TRBD2,TRBJ2-1,TRBV4-1,.,TGCGCCAGCAGCCAAGAGTTTGAAGCGGGGAACTACAATGAGCAGTTCTTC,CASSQEFEAGNYNEQFF
.,TRBJ1-2,TRBV7-9,.,TGTGCCAGCAGCTTAAGCGACAGGACCTACTATGGCTACACCTTC,CASSLSDRTYYGYTF
.,TRBJ1-1,TRBV19,.,TGTGCCAGTAGTATAGACCACCAATTAAACTACGAAACTGAAGCTTTCTTT,CASSIDHQLNYETEAFF
.,TRBJ2-3,TRBV5-1,once,TGCGCCAGCAGCGTTTCGTACACAGATACGCAGTATTTT,CASSVSYTDTQYF
TRBD1,TRBJ2-2,TRBV7-9,.,TGTGCCAGCAGCTCCATCTCCAGGGGGCGCACCGGGGAGCTGTTTTTT,CASSSISRGRTGELFF
.,TRBJ1-6,TRBV2,.,TGTGCCAGCCTTCCTTGGGGGCGGAATTCACCCCTCCACTTT,CASLPWGRNSPLHF
TRBD1,TRBJ2-7,TRBV5-1,.,TGCGCCAGCAGCTTCGCCGGAGGACAGGGATACGAGCAGTACTTC,CASSFAGGQGYEQYF
.,TRBJ1-2,TRBV2,.,TGTGCCAGCAGCCCGGGGGCGGCCTATGGCTACACCTTC,CASSPGAAYGYTF
TRBD1,TRBJ2-2,TRBV19,.,TGTGCCAGTCACAATGACAGGGGGTTCACCGGGGAGCTGTTTTTT,CASHNDRGFTGELFF
.,TRBJ2-1,TRBV4-2,.,TGTGCCAGCAGCCAAGCGGATCTGGGCTCCTACAATGAGCAGTTCTTC,CASSQADLGSYNEQFF
.,TRBJ2-1,TRBV6-1,.,TGTGCCAGCAGTGACCCTAACTCAGGGATTCGTGGAAATGAGCAGTTCTTC,CASSDPNSGIRGNEQFF
.,TRBJ2-7,TRBV5-6,.,TGTGCCAGCAGCTTACTAGCCCCAGACTCCTACGAGCAGTACTTC,CASSLLAPDSYEQYF
.,TRBJ2-7,TRBV18,.,TGTGCCAGCTCACCAAGTGCAGGGGGGTACGAGCAGTACTTC,CASSPSAGGYEQYF
.,TRBJ1-1,TRBV5-1,.,TGCGCCAGCAGCCCCGGACAGTTTAAGAACACTGAAGCTTTCTTT,CASSPGQFKNTEAFF
TRBD1,TRBJ2-7,TRBV15,.,TGTGCCACCAGCAGAGATCACGGGACAGGGAACTACGAGCAGTACTTC,CATSRDHGTGNYEQYF
.,TRBJ2-5,TRBV7-8,once,TGTGCCAGCACCAATTTCGGCAGTCGAGAGACCCAGTACTTC,CASTNFGSRETQYF
TRBD2,TRBJ2-3,TRBV2,.,TGTGCCAGCAGGACTAGCATCGAGTATTTT,CASRTSIEYF